The TCR beta chain under discussion was sequenced for a study of cytomegalovirus exposure and HLA in healthy donors. Study observations and caveats: According to a later analysis, TCR clusters from the first cohort tended to co-occur in the 100 to 150 validation repertoires. The authors confirmed in vitro that a few CMV-associated chains were specific for CMV antigens. There were some public TCRs occurring in many donors, but most TCR sequences were rare. The study flagged about 150 TCR beta chains as cytomegalovirus-associated.

Clones were read by immunoSEQ multiplex PCR, and TCRdb kept only the in-frame ones, dropping some. The table has some 100,000 clones, more than 75% seen once. For this clone: Its antigen is unidentified.

Per germline, CDR1 SEHNR and CDR2 FQNEAQ (reference sequence). V dropped 5 bases and J dropped 5; count of bases not matched to a gene: 1. CDR3 size: 14 residues. The gene calls are TRBV7-9 and TRBJ1-4; 11 bases fit TRBD1. Material: PBMCs. This TCR was sampled from a man aged 18 to 30 in good health and CMV-seronegative. CDR3 region: CASSRDRGNEKLFF. The CDR3, as DNA: TGTGCCAGCAGCCGGGACAGGGGGAATGAAAAACTGTTTTTT.